The 26 T cell receptor beta chains given below trace back to one sample, sequenced in a study of regulatory T cells in long-lasting Graves disease. Construction of TCR beta libraries relied on iRepertoire HTBI primers and on Arm-PCR targeting CDR3 regions. Each CDR3 protein gets one entry after TCRdb re-called the multiplex PCR reads with MiXCR. Here the sample spans about 470,000 distinct CDR3 sequences, roughly 20% being singletons. The time point denotes: persistent/refractory GD, antithyroid drugs over 5 years with positive TRAb. From PBMCs, RNA was extracted and then used to make the TCR library. This specimen was peripheral blood mononuclear cells (PBMCs), taken when the disease was refractory, from a patient treated with antithyroid drugs. These receptors all come from a female donor with Graves disease.

V is TRBV5-1 and J is TRBJ2-5; the D gene is possibly TRBD1 (5 bases). V was shortened by 0 bases and J by 2 bases, with 14 bases between the two germline ends. Germline V gives CDR1 SGHRS, CDR2 YFSETQ. The CDR3 sequence is 16 residues long. CDR3 DNA sequence: TGCGCCAGCAGCTTGGGCGGACACCCCAGTCAAGAGACCCAGTACTTC. It codes for CASSLGGHPSQETQYF.

The chain combines TRBV27 with TRBJ2-3; D gene uncertain. The CDR3 is 15 amino acids. Per germline, CDR1 MNHEY and CDR2 SMNVEV (reference sequence). Trimming pared 6 bases from V and 1 base from J, leaving 14 bases between. The CDR3: CASSGPQTGTDTQYF. CDR3 coding DNA: TGTGCCAGCAGCGGTCCCCAGACCGGCACAGATACGCAGTATTTT.

The chain recombines TRBV4-1 with TRBJ2-5, with 7 bases fitting TRBD2. The CDR3 is made up of 15 amino acids. V trimming: 4 bases; J trimming: 5 bases; junction bases outside the gene matches: 10. Germline CDR1 is MGHRA and CDR2 is YSYEKL. The DNA of the CDR3 is TGCGCCAGCAGCCTCCACGCGGGGCGGGAGGAGACCCAGTACTTC. Translating it yields CASSLHAGREETQYF.

In this sample, this clonotype turned up a few times. V and J are TRBV5-1 and TRBJ1-1; D gene unclear. The CDR3 sequence is 12 residues long. V lost 0 bases and J 9 bases, leaving 9 bases between the germline ends. Looked up from germline, CDR1 is SGHRS and CDR2 is YFSETQ. The chain's CDR3 is CASSLAGGKAFF. CDR3 coding DNA: TGCGCCAGCAGCTTGGCCGGTGGGAAAGCTTTCTTT.

This clonotype has at least ten counts. V and J are TRBV6-1 and TRBJ1-2; D perhaps matches TRBD1 (5 bases). The CDR3 totals 14 residues. The germline CDR1 and CDR2 sequences are MNHNS and SASEGT. The ends were cut back, 6 bases at V and 4 bases at J, with 15 bases in the middle. CDR3 residues: CASRTIRGSYGYTF. The DNA for the CDR3 is TGTGCCAGCAGGACAATACGGGGCAGCTATGGCTACACCTTC.

This clonotype was observed a few times. The chain carries TRBV6-2 or TRBV6-3 and TRBJ2-5; 10 bases are a match to TRBD1. The germline gives CDR1 MNHEY, CDR2 SVGEGT. CDR3 length: 17 residues. The J segment lost 6 bases and the V segment lost 5 bases, leaving 15 bases of the junction unmatched. In DNA, the CDR3 is TGTGCCAGCAGTCGCAACGTCGGGACAGGGGTCTTAAAGACCCAGTACTTC. Translating gives CASSRNVGTGVLKTQYF.

This sequence joins TRBV27 and TRBJ2-7; 10 nucleotides match TRBD1. There are 16 residues in the CDR3. V lost 5 bases, J lost 3 bases, and 10 bases stayed unmatched. The germline gives CDR1 MNHEY, CDR2 SMNVEV (reference sequence). The CDR3 spells CASSDSGDRGLYEQYF. The CDR3 DNA sequence: TGTGCCAGCAGTGATTCCGGTGACAGGGGGCTCTACGAGCAGTACTTC.

V gene TRBV13 combines with J gene TRBJ2-2; 7 bases match TRBD2. The CDR3 extends over 17 amino acids. Germline V lookup: CDR1 PRHDT, CDR2 FYEKMQ (reference sequence). J lost 3 bases, V lost 4 bases, and 11 bases had no gene match. Written as DNA, the CDR3 is TGTGCCAGCAGCTCCCTGGTGGGAGGGAGAGACACCGGGGAGCTGTTTTTT. It specifies CASSSLVGGRDTGELFF.

This clonotype was counted at least ten times. The rearrangement joins TRBV7-2 to TRBJ2-7; D possibly matches TRBD1 or TRBD2 (5 bases each). The CDR3 consists of 14 residues. The V end was cut by 6 bases, the J end by 3 bases, with 15 bases between. Germline V gene data show CDR1 as SGHTA and CDR2 as FQGNSA. The CDR3 DNA reads as TGTGCCAGCAGAGGTACTAGGGGCGTCTACGAGCAGTACTTC. This translates into CASRGTRGVYEQYF.

This clonotype has only a few counts. One end of the junction does not line up with germline, which may come from a read error. The rearrangement joins TRBV6-2 or TRBV6-3 to TRBJ2-2; D ambiguous. Germline values: CDR1 MNHEY, CDR2 SVGEGT. CDR3 length equals 14 residues. The CDR3: CAGRTLTDTGELFF. Written as DNA, the CDR3 is TGTGCCGGCAGGACCCTGACGGACACCGGGGAGCTGTTTTTT.

The table lists this clonotype with a few counts. A much larger clone is a single base away; this may be a read error. This chain joins TRBV12-3 or TRBV12-4 and TRBJ2-5; TRBD1 matches at 7 bases. This CDR3 has 16 residues. V dropped 6 bases and J dropped 5; count of bases not matched to a gene: 15. This CDR3 is CASRTETGLRMETQYF. Written as DNA, the CDR3 is TGTGCCAGCAGGACCGAGACAGGGCTTCGGATGGAGACCCAGTACTTC.

This clonotype was found many times. J is TRBJ2-7 and V is TRBV18, with 7 bases fitting TRBD1. The CDR3 contains 15 residues. V gave up 0 bases and J gave up 3 bases; unmatched junction bases: 5. Germline assignment: CDR1 KGHSH and CDR2 LQKENI. CDR3 loop: CASSPPGRGRYEQYF. The CDR3 bases are TGTGCCAGCTCACCACCGGGAAGGGGGCGCTACGAGCAGTACTTC.

A few counts support this clonotype. The chain combines TRBV27 with TRBJ2-7; the match to TRBD1 covers 7 bases. The CDR3 extends over 15 amino acids. Germline assignment: CDR1 MNHEY and CDR2 SMNVEV (reference sequence). Germline trimming cut 2 bases from V and 5 bases from J; bases unmatched to any gene: 9. The CDR3 sequence is CASSLRGQIVHEQYF. CDR3 bases: TGTGCCAGCAGTTTAAGGGGGCAAATCGTACACGAGCAGTACTTC.

This clonotype was found many times. This rearrangement joins TRBV6-2 or TRBV6-3 to TRBJ2-7; a possible D gene is TRBD1 (6 bases). The CDR3 sequence is 14 residues long. Germline loops: CDR1 MNHEY, CDR2 SVGEGT. V lost 7 bases and J 5 bases, leaving 18 bases between the germline ends. DNA for the CDR3: TGTGCCAGCAACACAGGGCCGTTTGGGAACGAGCAGTACTTC. Translation: CASNTGPFGNEQYF.

This clonotype was detected a few times. The junction shows a germline mismatch at one end, possibly a read error. This chain links TRBV18 with TRBJ1-2; no definite D call. Germline-derived CDR1 and CDR2 are KGHSH and LQKENI. The CDR3 is 11 residues long. CDR3 in DNA: TGTGCCAGCTCAACCGGCGAAGGCTACTCCTTC. Residues: CASSTGEGYSF.

This clonotype was seen repeatedly, ten times or more. V usage is TRBV28 and J usage is TRBJ1-2, with a tentative D call TRBD1 (5 bases). CDR3 length: 15 residues. Germline assignment: CDR1 MDHEN and CDR2 SYDVKM. V lost 6 bases and J lost 1, with 15 bases in between. The CDR3 bases are TGTGCCAGCAGGGGGGAGTCGTCGTATAACTATGGCTACACCTTC. Amino acids: CASRGESSYNYGYTF.

The sample holds a few counts of this clonotype. V usage is TRBV5-1 and J usage is TRBJ2-2; D is perhaps TRBD2 (5 bases). V was clipped by 4 bases and J by 1 base, with 14 bases between them. The CDR3 runs to 16 residues. Germline CDR1 and CDR2: SGHRS and YFSETQ. The CDR3 bases are TGCGCCAGCAGCCCCGTAATCGGGGAGAACACCGGGGAGCTGTTTTTT. Encoded protein: CASSPVIGENTGELFF.

Ten or more counts support this clonotype. The gene calls are TRBV12-3 or TRBV12-4 and TRBJ2-5; no definite D call. V was shortened by 4 bases and J by 1 base, with 10 bases between the two germline ends. The CDR3 has 14 amino acids. The CDR3 region is CASSSEGPQETQYF. DNA of the CDR3: TGTGCCAGCAGTTCCGAAGGACCCCAAGAGACCCAGTACTTC.

This clonotype was found a few times. Just one base apart from a much larger clone, this may be a read error. The rearrangement joins TRBV3-1 to TRBJ1-1; D may be TRBD1 (5 bases). The V gene's germline CDR1 is LGHDT and CDR2 YNNKEL (reference sequence). This CDR3 is built from 14 residues. V lost 1 base to trimming and J lost 5 bases, with 11 bases between them. CDR3 loop: CASSQGIGVTEAFF. CDR3 nucleotide sequence: TGTGCCAGCAGCCAAGGGATAGGGGTTACTGAAGCTTTCTTT.

This clonotype was picked up a small number of times. The chain is built from TRBV28 and TRBJ1-1; D remains ambiguous. CDR3 length equals 15 residues. The V end lost 5 bases, the J end lost 6 bases, and 19 bases lay between the germline ends. Germline CDR1 is MDHEN and CDR2 is SYDVKM. The CDR3 sequence: CASSLGSRNRAEAFF. CDR3 DNA: TGTGCCAGCAGTCTGGGCAGTCGAAATAGGGCTGAAGCTTTCTTT.

Concerning this clonotype: A read error may account for a junction end that differs from germline. The chain has TRBV5-6 and TRBJ2-6; TRBD2 might be the D (6 bases). This CDR3 is built from 18 residues. Germline CDR1 and CDR2: SGHDT and YYEEEE. CDR3 residues: CASNSGRGLSSGANVPTF. The CDR3 DNA sequence: TGTGCCAGCAATTCGGGGCGGGGCTTGAGCTCTGGGGCCAACGTCCCGACTTTC.

As concerns this clonotype: This could be a read error, since a much larger clone is one nucleotide away. CDR3 nucleotide sequence: TGTGCCAGCAGCCCCCGGACTGGCCAGAACGAGCAGTACTTC. Protein sequence: CASSPRTGQNEQYF. The chain recombines TRBV2 with TRBJ2-7; the D gene is possibly TRBD2 (5 bases). CDR1 and CDR2 (germline): SNHLY, FYNNEI. The CDR3 loop spans 14 amino acids. Trimming stripped 6 bases from V and 5 bases from J, with 17 bases between.

This chain uses TRBV7-9 with TRBJ2-7; TRBD2 matches at 7 bases. V dropped 5 bases and J dropped 3; count of bases not matched to a gene: 22. CDR3 length equals 19 residues. Germline V gene data show CDR1 as SEHNR and CDR2 as FQNEAQ (reference sequence). The CDR3 nucleotides are TGTGCCAGCAGCCAAACTAGCGCCAAGGGAGGAAGGTTCCACTACGAGCAGTACTTC. Protein: CASSQTSAKGGRFHYEQYF. Combining the CDR3 with reference TRBV7-9 and TRBJ2-7 gives the whole variable domain DTGVSQNPRHKITKRGQNVTFRCDPISEHNRLYWYRQTLGQGPEFLTYFQNEAQLEKSRLLSDRFSAERPKGSFSTLEIQRTEQGDSAMYLCASSQTSAKGGRFHYEQYFGPGTRLTVT.

This clonotype came up many times. The V and J genes are TRBV5-1 and TRBJ1-2; D is perhaps TRBD1 (6 bases). Between the trimmed V and J ends, which lost 4 bases and 0 bases, there was a span of 10 bases. Germline lookup yields CDR1 SGHRS and CDR2 YFSETQ. The CDR3 consists of 14 residues. This chain's CDR3 is CASSHGTSNYGYTF. For the CDR3, the DNA is TGCGCCAGCAGCCACGGGACATCTAACTATGGCTACACCTTC.

The chain joins TRBV29-1 to TRBJ2-7, with TRBD2 matching over 7 bases. With V trimmed by 7 bases and J by 5 bases, 8 bases remained unmatched. Germline V gene lookup returns CDR1 SQVTM and CDR2 ANQGSEA. This CDR3 is 12 amino acids long. The CDR3 coding sequence is TGCAGCGCCTTTACGGGAGGTGACGAGCAGTACTTC. This translates into CSAFTGGDEQYF.

This clonotype was found many times. This rearrangement joins TRBV20-1 to TRBJ2-5; 11 bases line up with TRBD2. Germline-derived CDR1 and CDR2 are DFQATT and SNEGSKA (reference sequence). J was trimmed by 5 bases and V by 2 bases; bases with no gene match: 4. There are 14 residues in the CDR3. CDR3 residues: CSARIAGGFETQYF. The CDR3 nucleotides are TGCAGTGCTAGAATAGCGGGAGGGTTTGAGACCCAGTACTTC.